This T cell receptor beta chain was retrieved from a study of shared clonotypes between healthy human individuals. Study-level points and caveats: Between several donors, naive CD4 clonotypes were shared at a level of approximately 5%.

With regard to this clone: Its antigen is currently unknown.

CD45RO negativity and positive selection for CCR7 defined naive CD8 cells, a population that excluded terminally differentiated effector memory CD45RA+ cells. TCRdb's copy holds only in-frame clones and misses some; the assay was immunoSEQ multiplex PCR. The repertoire consists of about 2 million clones, with just under 95% occurring once and the leading ten covering 0.9% to 1.5%. V lost 1 base to trimming and J lost 0 bases, with 10 bases between them. Germline CDR1 reads MGHRA; CDR2 reads YSYEKL. This CDR3 is 15 amino acids long. The sequencing sample was made of naive CD8+ T cells sorted from blood. The J gene is TRBJ2-7, the V gene TRBV4-1; no reliable D call. This receptor was taken from a man between 18 and 35 years old in good health. The CDR3 DNA follows: TGCGCCAGCAGCCAAGTCCAGGAGAACTCCTACGAGCAGTACTTC. Residues: CASSQVQENSYEQYF.